Below are 8 T cell receptor beta chains sequenced from a single sample in a study of cytomegalovirus exposure and HLA in healthy donors. This PCR relied on a set of 60 Vbeta primers and 13 Jbeta primers. The method was immunoSEQ multiplex PCR; TCRdb's version includes in-frame clones alone and lacks a portion of them. The sample includes some 190,000 clones, more than 70% of them seen just once. The material sequenced was PBMCs. The origin of the receptors is a girl aged 5 to 17 in good health and CMV-seropositive.

V and J are TRBV7-9 and TRBJ1-3, with D possibly being TRBD1 (5 bases). V was shortened by 5 bases and J by 4 bases, with 9 bases between the two germline ends. Germline CDR1 and CDR2: SEHNR and FQNEAQ (reference sequence). The CDR3 length is 13 residues. The CDR3 DNA follows: TGTGCCAGCAGCGCATCAGGGGGAAACACCATATATTTT. Protein product: CASSASGGNTIYF.

CDR3 sequence (DNA): TGTGCCAGCAGCTTATCCGGGGTCCAGGAGACCCAGTACTTC. Its protein is CASSLSGVQETQYF. The chain combines TRBV7-2 with TRBJ2-5, with a weak D call TRBD2 (5 bases). Germline V CDR1 and CDR2: SGHTA, FQGNSA. The CDR3 consists of 14 residues. Between the trimmed V and J ends, which lost 2 bases and 5 bases, there was a span of 12 bases.

The chain recombines TRBV4-2 with TRBJ2-1; D is uncertain. The CDR3 length is 13 residues. The germline V gene has CDR1 LGHNA and CDR2 YNFKEQ. V was pared by 2 bases and J by 10 bases, with 12 bases between. The CDR3 reads CASSQSEFREQFF. CDR3 nucleotides: TGTGCCAGCAGCCAAAGCGAGTTCCGAGAGCAGTTCTTC.

This sequence joins TRBV29-1 and TRBJ1-6; D is ambiguous. The V gene lost 7 bases and the J gene lost 4 bases, with 11 bases spanning the gap. The CDR3 has 13 residues. Germline CDR1 and CDR2: SQVTM and ANQGSEA. For the CDR3, the DNA is TGCAGCGCAGGATTTGAATATAATTCACCCCTCCACTTT. It yields the protein CSAGFEYNSPLHF.

The V and J genes are TRBV5-8 and TRBJ1-2; D is uncertain. With 4 bases removed from V and 6 bases from J, the gap between germline ends came to 22 bases. Germline V gives CDR1 SGHTS, CDR2 YDEGEE. This CDR3 contains 16 residues. The CDR3 nucleotides are TGTGCCAGCAGCCCCGGAAGGTCCTCTAGAGAGAATGGCTACACCTTC. Its translation: CASSPGRSSRENGYTF. The complete variable domain, with remaining parts taken from reference TRBV5-8 and TRBJ1-2, reads EAGVTQSPTHLIKTRGQQATLRCSPISGHTSVYWYQQALGLGLQFLLWYDEGEERNRGNFPPRFSGRQFPNYSSELNVNALELEDSALYLCASSPGRSSRENGYTFGSGTRLTVV.

The chain links TRBV7-9 to TRBJ1-2, with 9 bases aligning to TRBD1. Trimming took 4 bases from V and 6 from J; bases not matched to a gene: 9. The CDR3 spans 15 residues. CDR1 is SEHNR and CDR2 is FQNEAQ in the germline V gene (reference sequence). CDR3 coding DNA: TGTGCCAGCAGCTCTAGCGGACAGGGGATAGATGGCTACACCTTC. Protein product: CASSSSGQGIDGYTF.

The chain couples TRBV11-3 to TRBJ2-5; D unresolved. This CDR3 is built from 12 residues. Looked up from germline, CDR1 is SGHNT and CDR2 is YENEEA. V shed 3 bases and J shed 7 bases, with 9 bases lying between them. CDR3 region: CASSLTGATQYF. The DNA for the CDR3 is TGTGCCAGCAGCTTGACTGGCGCGACCCAGTACTTC.

To note about this clone: This same CDR3 is encoded by further DNA sequences in the sample. The chain links TRBV29-1 to TRBJ2-7; 10 nucleotides line up with TRBD1. J was trimmed by 3 bases and V by 6 bases; bases with no gene match: 5. Germline V gives CDR1 SQVTM, CDR2 ANQGSEA. This CDR3 is built from 13 residues. The CDR3 loop reads CSVTGTGDYEQYF. The CDR3 coding sequence is TGCAGCGTGACCGGGACAGGGGACTACGAGCAGTACTTC.